The entry below gives a single T cell receptor beta chain sequence along with its context. This CDR3 is built from 11 residues. The germline CDR1 and CDR2 sequences are MNHEY and SVGAGI. V was pared by 5 bases and J by 3 bases, with 5 bases between. This entry is derived from a study of blood T cell repertoires in COVID-19. As processed by the authors: Estimation of nucleated cell counts was performed using reference gene primer amplification. Profiled with immunoSEQ multiplex PCR; TCRdb holds only in-frame clones, not every one. D and trimming were read from the DNA, whereas the V and J calls and clone size are those reported in that table. The table shows approximately 70,000 clones, with about 70% occurring only once.

Sequenced: peripheral blood. The sequence was obtained from a woman aged 65 to 85 with acute or convalescent COVID-19. V gene TRBV6-5 combines with J gene TRBJ2-7; unclear D gene. DNA of the CDR3: TGTGCCAGCAGTCAAAACTACGAGCAGTACTTC. Residues: CASSQNYEQYF.